These 24 T cell receptor beta chains were all obtained from the same sample, sequenced in a study of T cells in women clearing cervical HPV infection. The repertoire was sequenced with immunoSEQ multiplex PCR; TCRdb's copy has only in-frame clones and lacks some. The sample data list about 20,000 clones. The sample comprised blood buffy coat. Source of these receptors: a woman between 18 and 69 years old with a cervical HPV16 infection that either progressed to CIN3+ or cleared (not recorded which).

About this clone: The read comes to an end 3 residues before the CDR3 does, leaving the germline J gene to fill in the end. The chain combines TRBV9 with TRBJ1-2, with 8 bases identical to TRBD1. The CDR3 loop spans 15 amino acids. Germline V lookup: CDR1 SGDLS, CDR2 YYNGEE. V trimming: 3 bases; J trimming: 3 bases; junction bases outside the gene matches: 7. The CDR3 spells CASSGGAGGDYGYTF. CDR3 bases read: TGTGCCAGCAGCGGCGGGGCAGGGGGCGACTATGGC.

Notes on this clone: An end of the junction does not agree with germline; a read error may underlie this. The CDR3 extends 3 residues past the end of the read, so its final part is completed from the germline J gene. The chain recombines TRBV7-7 with TRBJ2-7; TRBD1 agrees at 10 bases. CDR1 SSHAT and CDR2 FNYEAQ come from the germline V gene (reference sequence). The CDR3 sequence is 16 residues long. The covered CDR3 bases are TGTGCTAGCAGCCCCCGGGAGGGGACAGGGGCCTACGAG. Translating gives CASSPREGTGAYE. The full CDR3 protein reads CASSPREGTGAYEQYF.

Turning to this clone: The CDR3 end is not reached by the read, which stops 3 residues before it; the germline J gene fills it in. The rearrangement links TRBV18 to TRBJ1-5; the D gene is possibly TRBD1 (6 bases). V was shortened by 0 bases and J by 2 bases, with 11 bases between the two germline ends. Per the germline V gene, CDR1 is KGHSH and CDR2 is LQKENI. The CDR3 extends over 16 amino acids. CDR3 residues: CASSPPGALGNQPQHF. Incomplete CDR3 DNA: TGTGCCAGCTCACCACCGGGGGCTTTGGGCAATCAGCCC.

With respect to this clone: The read falls 3 residues short of the CDR3 end, and the missing part is taken from the germline J gene. The rearrangement uses TRBV2 and TRBJ2-3, with 8 bases lining up with TRBD2. The CDR3 has 15 amino acids. J lost 1 base, V lost 2 bases, and 2 bases had no gene match. The V gene's germline CDR1 is SNHLY and CDR2 FYNNEI. The CDR3 loop is CASSERRGGTDTQYF. The CDR3 bases that were read are TGTGCCAGCAGTGAAAGGCGGGGGGGCACAGATACG.

A remark on this clone: Read data end 3 residues before the CDR3 end; the end is taken from the germline J gene. The chain joins TRBV20-1 to TRBJ1-5; TRBD1 might be the D (6 bases). CDR1 is DFQATT and CDR2 is SNEGSKA in the germline V gene (reference sequence). V lost 6 bases, J lost 3 bases, and 18 bases lay in between. CDR3 length: 15 residues. Incomplete CDR3 DNA: TGCAGTGCCCTTAACAGGGTGTTGCCCAATCAGCCC. This sequence encodes CSALNRVLPNQP. The full-length CDR3 reads as CSALNRVLPNQPQHF.

CDR3 sequence: CASSMVSTGGGETQYF. The covered CDR3 bases are TGTGCCAGTAGTATGGTGTCGACAGGGGGCGGCGAGACC. The V and J genes are TRBV19 and TRBJ2-5; TRBD1 matches at 10 bases. Sequencing ends 3 residues short of the CDR3 end; the germline J gene provides the rest. Germline V gene sequence: CDR1 LNHDA, CDR2 SQIVND (reference sequence). CDR3 length equals 16 residues. The ends lost 3 bases at V and 5 bases at J; junction bases unmatched: 9. The full variable domain, in which reference TRBV19 and TRBJ2-5 provide the parts outside the CDR3, is DGGITQSPKYLFRKEGQNVTLSCEQNLNHDAMYWYRQDPGQGLRLIYYSQIVNDFQKGDIAEGYSVSREKKESFPLTVTSAQKNPTAFYLCASSMVSTGGGETQYFGPGTRLLVL.

With regard to this clone: The CDR3 end lies 3 residues beyond the end of the read and is filled in from the germline J gene. The gene calls are TRBV12-3 or TRBV12-4 and TRBJ1-4, with D uncertain. This CDR3 region has 12 residues. Trimming cost V 2 bases and J 7 bases, with 5 bases left between them. The sequenced part of the CDR3 DNA is TGTGCCAGCAGTTTACACGGTGAAAAA. This gives the protein CASSLHGEK. The whole CDR3 sequence reads CASSLHGEKLFF.

The CDR3 sequence: CASSLAVIKGSEQYF. The part of the CDR3 DNA that was read is TGCGCCAGCAGCTTGGCCGTCATCAAGGGGAGCGAG. V gene TRBV5-1 combines with J gene TRBJ2-7, with D perhaps given as TRBD1 or TRBD2 (5 bases each). The read terminates 3 residues before the CDR3 end, so the remaining end is supplied by the germline J gene. CDR1 is SGHRS, CDR2 YFSETQ, per germline. There are 15 residues in the CDR3. Trimming took off 0 bases at V and 6 bases at J, with 16 bases between the two ends.

In regard to this clone: The CDR3 extends 3 residues past the end of the read, so its final part is completed from the germline J gene. The gene calls are TRBV23-1 and TRBJ1-2, with D hard to call. TRBV23-1 is known as an ORF, though its function is uncertain. This CDR3 region has 14 residues. Trimming removed 0 bases from V and 7 bases from J, with 12 bases in between. CDR3 bases read: TGCGCCAGCAGTCAATCGAGGAGGGTTAGTGGC. Amino acids: CASSQSRRVSG. The whole CDR3 protein reads CASSQSRRVSGYTF.

Points on this clone: With the read ending 3 residues before the CDR3 end, the germline J gene is used to fill in that end. The chain uses TRBV19 and TRBJ1-6; possibly TRBD1 for D (5 bases). There are 17 residues in the CDR3. Germline V gene sequence: CDR1 LNHDA, CDR2 SQIVND (reference sequence). Trimming removed 2 bases from V and 1 base from J, with 12 bases in between. The CDR3 loop reads CASSILNRRSYNSPLHF. The covered CDR3 bases are TGTGCCAGTAGTATATTAAACAGGAGATCCTATAATTCACCC.

About this clone itself: The CDR3 end falls 3 residues outside the read, so it is completed with the germline J gene. This rearrangement joins TRBV5-5 to TRBJ2-7; 8 nucleotides match TRBD2. CDR3 length: 14 amino acids. The V and J ends lost 6 bases and 6 bases, in that order; junction bases with no gene match: 11. The germline V gene has CDR1 SGHKS and CDR2 YYEKEE (reference sequence). The CDR3 sequence is CASNTAGVSLEQYF. Partial CDR3 DNA: TGTGCCAGCAACACAGCGGGGGTATCTCTCGAG.

On this clone itself: The read ends 3 residues early relative to the CDR3; the germline J gene fills the gap. The chain recombines TRBV20-1 with TRBJ2-6; D possibly corresponds to TRBD1 (6 bases). The V end lost 1 base, the J end lost 0 bases, and 19 bases lay between the germline ends. CDR3 length: 19 residues. Germline V gene sequence: CDR1 DFQATT, CDR2 SNEGSKA (reference sequence). CDR3 sequence reads: CSARARTAQLFSGANVLTF. Partial CDR3 DNA: TGCAGTGCTAGAGCTAGGACAGCTCAATTATTCTCTGGGGCCAACGTC.

The CDR3 here is CSASPQVGSEAFF. The sequenced part of the CDR3 DNA is TGCAGTGCTAGTCCTCAGGTTGGCTCTGAA. The V gene is TRBV20-1, the J gene TRBJ1-1; D call uncertain. The missing CDR3 end, 3 residues past where the read stops, is filled in from the germline J gene. V was pared by 3 bases and J by 6 bases, with 14 bases between. The CDR3 loop spans 13 amino acids. In germline, CDR1 is DFQATT, CDR2 SNEGSKA (reference sequence).

Of note for this clone: The read terminates 3 residues ahead of where the CDR3 ends, so the germline J gene completes it. The J gene is TRBJ2-7, the V gene TRBV5-1; 7 bases agree with TRBD2. Trimming removed 4 bases from V and 5 bases from J; junction bases left unmatched: 6. This CDR3 contains 13 residues. In germline, CDR1 is SGHRS, CDR2 YFSETQ. The CDR3 bases that were read are TGCGCCAGCAGCCGGGAGCTAGCGGACGAG. Its protein is CASSRELADE. The complete CDR3 protein is CASSRELADEQYF.

As concerns this clone: The read stops 3 residues short of the end of the CDR3; the missing end is completed from the germline J gene. The chain couples TRBV19 to TRBJ2-5; TRBD1 matches 7 bases. In germline, CDR1 is LNHDA, CDR2 SQIVND (reference sequence). The CDR3 extends over 14 amino acids. With V trimmed by 3 bases and J by 5 bases, 6 bases remained unmatched. The CDR3 sequence is CASSISGGWETQYF. CDR3 DNA, as far as it was read: TGTGCCAGTAGTATTTCAGGGGGATGGGAGACC.

As for this clone: The DNA ends 3 residues before the CDR3 does, and the rest of the CDR3 is filled in from the germline J gene. This chain uses TRBV15 with TRBJ1-2, with 7 bases fitting TRBD1. The length of the CDR3 is 14 residues. Germline V gives CDR1 LNHNV, CDR2 YYDKDF (reference sequence). CDR3 DNA (partial): TGTGCCACCAGCAGAGAGGGGACAGTATACGGC. It encodes CATSREGTVYG. The CDR3 in its entirety is CATSREGTVYGYTF.

Concerning this clone itself: With the read ending 3 residues before the CDR3 end, the germline J gene is used to fill in that end. V usage is TRBV7-2 and J usage is TRBJ1-4; 7 nucleotides agree with TRBD1. V lost 4 bases and J lost 6; bases outside the gene matches: 8. This CDR3 spans 15 amino acids. Germline V gene data show CDR1 as SGHTA and CDR2 as FQGNSA. The CDR3 DNA, read in part, is TGTGCCAGCAGCTCATACAGGGGCTTGGATGAAAAA. This encodes CASSSYRGLDEK. Given in full, the CDR3 is CASSSYRGLDEKLFF.

Worth noting for this clone: The read is 3 residues too short to cover the CDR3 end, so that end is filled in from the germline J gene. The chain joins TRBV20-1 to TRBJ2-3; 8 nucleotides line up with TRBD2. The CDR3 has 14 amino acids. V was clipped by 3 bases and J by 7 bases; unmatched bases: 9. The V gene's germline CDR1 is DFQATT and CDR2 SNEGSKA (reference sequence). The DNA read from the CDR3 is TGCAGTGCTAGCCATCCGGGGGGGCCGCATACG. Amino acid sequence: CSASHPGGPHT. Given in full, the CDR3 is CSASHPGGPHTQYF.

Concerning this clone: The observed sequence ends 3 residues before the CDR3 terminus, with the missing tail filled in from the germline J gene. The chain is built from TRBV12-3 or TRBV12-4 and TRBJ1-1, with TRBD1 matching over 8 bases. The CDR3 runs to 14 residues. Germline trimming cut 5 bases from V and 5 bases from J; bases unmatched to any gene: 7. The CDR3 spells CASSQGTGRTEAFF. CDR3 DNA, as far as it was read: TGTGCCAGCAGTCAGGGGACAGGACGAACTGAA.

This clone is classed as medium-sized by frequency. The read gets to within 3 residues of the CDR3 end, and the germline J gene fills in the rest. The chain links TRBV7-3 to TRBJ2-3, with 8 bases that match TRBD2. The CDR3 has 18 amino acids. Germline CDR1 SGHTA, CDR2 FQGTGA. The V segment lost 1 base and the J segment 0 bases; nucleotides outside the gene matches: 9. The CDR3 DNA, read in part, is TGTGCCAGCAGCTTAATCGGGGGGGGCCTCCCTAGCACAGATACG. It translates to CASSLIGGGLPSTDT. The full CDR3 protein reads CASSLIGGGLPSTDTQYF. Combining the CDR3 with reference TRBV7-3 and TRBJ2-3 gives the whole variable domain GAGVSQTPSNKVTEKGKYVELRCDPISGHTALYWYRQSLGQGPEFLIYFQGTGAADDSGLPNDRFFAVRPEGSVSTLKIQRTERGDSAVYLCASSLIGGGLPSTDTQYFGPGTRLTVL.

With regard to this clone: The observed sequence ends 3 residues before the CDR3 terminus, with the missing tail filled in from the germline J gene. The chain links TRBV18 to TRBJ1-5; TRBD1 agrees at 8 bases. The ends lost 4 bases at V and 0 bases at J; junction bases unmatched: 2. The V gene's germline CDR1 is KGHSH and CDR2 LQKENI. This CDR3 contains 15 residues. CDR3: CASSLGQVSNQPQHF. Partial CDR3 DNA: TGTGCCAGCTCACTGGGACAGGTTAGCAATCAGCCC.

As regards this clone: The read stops 3 residues short of the end of the CDR3; the missing end is completed from the germline J gene. The V call is TRBV5-1, the J call TRBJ2-1, with 7 positions matching TRBD1. The CDR3 length is 13 residues. Germline V gives CDR1 SGHRS, CDR2 YFSETQ. Trimming took 6 bases from V and 5 from J; bases not matched to a gene: 5. CDR3 sequence: CASKGDSNNEQFF. CDR3 bases read: TGCGCCAGCAAGGGGGACAGTAACAATGAG.

As concerns this clone: The CDR3 is cut off 3 residues early in the read; its end comes from the germline J gene. The chain is built from TRBV5-1 and TRBJ2-1; 7 nucleotides line up with TRBD1. This CDR3 has 15 residues. Germline CDR1 reads SGHRS; CDR2 reads YFSETQ. Germline trimming cut 1 base from V and 5 bases from J; bases unmatched to any gene: 6. CDR3 DNA (partial): TGCGCCAGCAGCTTGAAGACAGGGCAAAACAATGAG. This codes for CASSLKTGQNNE. The complete CDR3 reads CASSLKTGQNNEQFF.

The covered CDR3 bases are TGCAGTGCTAGAGATTGGGGTACTAGCGGGGGACGCTCCTACAATGAG. It codes for CSARDWGTSGGRSYNE. The entire CDR3 protein reads CSARDWGTSGGRSYNEQFF. The chain joins TRBV20-1 to TRBJ2-1; 11 nucleotides align to TRBD2. The read halts 3 residues ahead of the CDR3 end, with the missing end drawn from the germline J gene. This CDR3 spans 19 amino acids. Losses at the gene ends were 0 bases for V and 0 bases for J; bases not matched to a gene: 10. Germline V gene lookup returns CDR1 DFQATT and CDR2 SNEGSKA (reference sequence).